This TCR beta chain was identified in a study of graft-versus-host responses after intestinal transplantation. Overall study context: Those transplanted obtained multivisceral, liver-intestinal, or isolated intestinal grafts. Study observations and caveats: With peak circulating GvH clone levels came an association with early post-transplant HvG declines.

Lamina propria and intraepithelial lymphocytes were released by processing graft tissue. This clone was observed a few times. Its antigen remains unknown. CDR1 and CDR2 from the germline V gene are SGDLS and YYNGEE. CDR3 length: 14 residues. J was trimmed by 4 bases and V by 4 bases; bases with no gene match: 4. The method was immunoSEQ multiplex PCR; TCRdb's version includes in-frame clones alone and lacks a portion of them. The data show 600 to 750 clones, 70% to 80% seen once. This sequence joins TRBV9 and TRBJ2-7; 11 bases fit TRBD2. The sample consisted of ileum tissue, taken approximately 250 days after intestinal transplant. The clonotype originates from a human patient who received an intestinal transplant, so some T cells may come from the graft donor. CDR3 sequence (DNA): TGTGCCAGCAGCCCTAGCGGGAGGCAGTACGAGCAGTACTTC. It specifies CASSPSGRQYEQYF. The variable domain in full, completed from reference TRBV9 and TRBJ2-7, reads DSGVTQTPKHLITATGQRVTLRCSPRSGDLSVYWYQQSLDQGLQFLIQYYNGEERAKGNILERFSAQQFPDLHSELNLSSLELGDSALYFCASSPSGRQYEQYFGPGTRLTVT.